This entry is about one TCR beta chain. The antigen is undetermined. Donors had no recently reported acute infections or vaccinations and were HIV-negative. Deletions cut 5 bases from V and 7 bases from J, with 13 bases between. Looked up from germline, CDR1 is MNHEY and CDR2 is SMNVEV (reference sequence). There are 13 residues in the CDR3. Sequencing was performed with immunoSEQ multiplex PCR; in TCRdb, only in-frame clones are kept and a portion is missing. The sample consists of hundreds of thousands of clones, around 97% of them appearing once. This sample stems from a study of shared clonotypes between healthy human individuals. Broader study findings: Clonotype sharing among donors likely depends on sequencing depth. Naive subsets usually exceeded memory subsets in estimated richness. Naive CD4 clonotypes were shared across a few donors at 4.5% to 6.5%.

This rearrangement joins TRBV27 to TRBJ2-3, with D possibly TRBD1 on 7 matching bases. This receptor was obtained from a woman aged 30 to 39 in good health. The specimen sequenced was naive CD4+ T cells sorted from blood. Subset noted: CD45RA+ positively selected. The CDR3, as DNA: TGTGCCAGCAGTGGACAGGACTATCATACGCAGTATTTT. It encodes CASSGQDYHTQYF.